Listed here are 25 T cell receptor beta chains from one sample, sequenced in a study of response to subunit inactivated influenza vaccine. A single record per CDR3 protein comes from TCRdb applying MiXCR to the RT-PCR reads. The table includes about 170,000 distinct CDR3 sequences, about 12% detected once. This sample was also put to use in a study of T cells expressing NK-cell markers. This second report adds: Generation of TCR beta cDNA was performed by 5'RACE template switching incorporating UMIs.

The specimen was CD8+ T cells sorted from PBMCs, collected about 13 days after vaccination. The receptor source for this set is a man in his forties or fifties who received an inactivated influenza vaccine.

The V and J genes are TRBV29-1 and TRBJ1-2; no firm D call. CDR3 length equals 11 residues. V lost 6 bases and J 1 base, leaving 6 bases between the germline ends. Germline V CDR1 and CDR2: SQVTM, ANQGSEA. The CDR3 DNA reads TGCAGCGTACCCGATAACTATGGCTACACCTTC. This encodes CSVPDNYGYTF.

The chain combines TRBV12-3 or TRBV12-4 with TRBJ1-5, with 9 bases fitting TRBD1. The J segment lost 7 bases and the V segment lost 5 bases, leaving 9 bases of the junction unmatched. The CDR3 runs 15 residues. The CDR3 spells CASSTGQGIGQPQHF. CDR3 bases: TGTGCCAGCAGTACGGGACAGGGAATAGGGCAGCCCCAGCATTTT.

This clonotype was observed at least ten times. J is TRBJ2-3 and V is TRBV20-1; TRBD2 matches at 13 bases. CDR1 and CDR2 (germline): DFQATT, SNEGSKA (reference sequence). The CDR3 contains 16 residues. Trimming removed 6 bases from V and 2 bases from J; junction bases left unmatched: 8. The CDR3 sequence is CSASRTSGGFTDTQYF. The DNA for the CDR3 is TGCAGTGCCTCCCGGACTAGCGGGGGCTTCACAGATACGCAGTATTTT.

This clonotype was counted only a few times. CDR3 protein: CASSYSTGRPNYEQYF. The CDR3 DNA is TGTGCCAGCAGTTACTCTACCGGGCGCCCGAACTACGAGCAGTACTTC. The J gene is TRBJ2-7, the V gene TRBV6-5; D not resolved. Germline-derived CDR1 and CDR2 are MNHEY and SVGAGI. Between the trimmed V and J ends, which lost 0 bases and 3 bases, there was a span of 15 bases. The CDR3 loop spans 16 amino acids.

This clonotype was seen only a few times. The V and J genes are TRBV5-1 and TRBJ2-3, with 12 bases fitting TRBD2. Looked up from germline, CDR1 is SGHRS and CDR2 is YFSETQ. The ends lost 4 bases at V and 5 bases at J; junction bases unmatched: 5. The CDR3 length is 15 residues. The DNA for the CDR3 is TGCGCCAGCAGCCGACTAGCGGGGGTGGTAGATACGCAGTATTTT. Translating it yields CASSRLAGVVDTQYF.

There are a few counts of this clonotype. The gene calls are TRBV12-3 or TRBV12-4 and TRBJ2-5; perhaps D is TRBD1 or TRBD2 (6 bases each). This CDR3 spans 15 amino acids. The V and J ends lost 3 bases and 6 bases respectively, with 17 bases between them. Here the CDR3 DNA reads TGTGCCAGCAGTTTCGGGGGCGGGGACGCAAAGACCCAGTACTTC. This encodes CASSFGGGDAKTQYF.

This clonotype has more than one count but fewer than ten. CDR3 protein: CASRPTSGGSYNEQFF. CDR3 nucleotides: TGTGCCAGCAGACCTACTAGCGGGGGGTCCTACAATGAGCAGTTCTTC. The chain joins TRBV28 to TRBJ2-1; 12 positions match TRBD2. Germline CDR1 and CDR2: MDHEN and SYDVKM. V lost 6 bases and J lost 1; bases outside the gene matches: 4. The CDR3 sequence is 16 residues long.

This clonotype was counted only a few times. The rearrangement links TRBV6-1 to TRBJ2-7; 9 positions match TRBD1. This CDR3 is 15 amino acids long. The V gene end was trimmed by 3 bases and the J gene end by 5 bases; junction bases not matched to a gene: 8. The germline V gene has CDR1 MNHNS and CDR2 SASEGT. Here the CDR3 reads CASSDPGTGKHEQYF. In DNA, the CDR3 is TGTGCCAGCAGTGACCCCGGGACAGGGAAACACGAGCAGTACTTC.

J is TRBJ2-1 and V is TRBV27; a weak D match, TRBD1 (6 bases). Germline CDR1 reads MNHEY; CDR2 reads SMNVEV (reference sequence). The CDR3 has 15 residues. Trimming cost V 3 bases and J 1 base, with 10 bases left between them. The CDR3 protein is CASSFGQTSYNEQFF. In nucleotides, the CDR3 is TGTGCCAGCAGTTTTGGACAGACTTCCTACAATGAGCAGTTCTTC.

In this sample, this clonotype turned up a few times. The chain uses TRBV6-1 and TRBJ1-6; D might be TRBD1 (5 bases). There are 14 residues in the CDR3. Trimming took 6 bases from V and 7 from J, leaving 13 bases between them. Germline V CDR1 and CDR2: MNHNS, SASEGT. For the CDR3, the DNA is TGTGCCAGCAGCGCCGGGACTTTAAATTCACCCCTCCACTTT. It codes for CASSAGTLNSPLHF.

This clonotype was counted a few times. The chain links TRBV20-1 to TRBJ2-1; D is ambiguous. This CDR3 comprises 11 residues. V lost 6 bases and J 4 bases, leaving 7 bases between the germline ends. Germline CDR1 reads DFQATT; CDR2 reads SNEGSKA (reference sequence). CDR3 residues: CSAPRYNEQFF. The CDR3 coding sequence is TGCAGTGCCCCACGGTACAATGAGCAGTTCTTC.

This clonotype was observed at least ten times. The chain is built from TRBV12-3 or TRBV12-4 and TRBJ2-5; no reliable D call. CDR3 length: 12 amino acids. The ends were cut back, 2 bases at V and 0 bases at J, with 1 base in the middle. CDR3 nucleotides: TGTGCCAGCAGTTTAAACCAAGAGACCCAGTACTTC. It translates to CASSLNQETQYF.

The rearrangement uses TRBV4-1 and TRBJ2-4; 9 positions agree with TRBD1. CDR3 length: 18 residues. The germline V gene has CDR1 MGHRA and CDR2 YSYEKL. V was pared by 2 bases and J by 8 bases, with 16 bases of the junction left unmatched. CDR3 loop: CASSQSHASEGQGHIQYF. DNA of the CDR3: TGCGCCAGCAGCCAAAGTCATGCTTCGGAGGGACAGGGCCACATTCAGTACTTC.

The chain links TRBV27 to TRBJ2-3, with 8 bases that match TRBD2. CDR1 is MNHEY and CDR2 is SMNVEV in the germline V gene (reference sequence). CDR3 size: 15 residues. The V segment lost 3 bases and the J segment 2 bases; nucleotides outside the gene matches: 4. DNA for the CDR3: TGTGCCAGCAGTTTTGCGGGAGGACTCACAGATACGCAGTATTTT. As protein: CASSFAGGLTDTQYF.

This clonotype was counted only a few times. The V gene is TRBV29-1, the J gene TRBJ2-5, with TRBD2 matching 8 bases. Per germline, CDR1 SQVTM and CDR2 ANQGSEA. V dropped 6 bases and J dropped 2; count of bases not matched to a gene: 26. CDR3 length: 20 residues. CDR3 sequence reads: CSVEHNRGLGAGDLQETQYF. The DNA for the CDR3 is TGCAGCGTAGAGCATAATCGCGGGTTGGGAGCGGGAGACCTTCAAGAGACCCAGTACTTC.

This clonotype has just a few counts. J is TRBJ2-7 and V is TRBV9, with D possibly called TRBD1 or TRBD2 (6 bases each). The V gene's germline CDR1 is SGDLS and CDR2 YYNGEE. This CDR3 has 15 residues. V was pared by 2 bases and J by 1 base, with 13 bases between. The CDR3 coding sequence is TGTGCCAGCAGCGTGGAGGGGGGAGGATCCTACGAGCAGTACTTC. Amino acid sequence: CASSVEGGGSYEQYF.

The sample holds many counts of this clonotype. The rearrangement links TRBV11-2 to TRBJ2-7; D unresolved. The CDR3 extends over 14 amino acids. Germline V gives CDR1 SGHAT, CDR2 FQNNGV. The V and J ends lost 5 bases and 2 bases respectively, with 13 bases between them. In nucleotides, the CDR3 is TGTGCCAGCAGCGTCGCAGGTAACCCCTACGAGCAGTACTTC. This translates into CASSVAGNPYEQYF.

The rearrangement links TRBV2 to TRBJ1-1; D uncertain. This CDR3 has 13 amino acids. V gave up 3 bases and J gave up 3 bases, with 8 bases separating them. Germline V CDR1 and CDR2: SNHLY, FYNNEI. In DNA form, the CDR3 reads TGTGCCAGCAGTGACTTTAGGGACACTGAAGCTTTCTTT. This encodes CASSDFRDTEAFF. Full variable domain (missing parts from reference TRBV2 and TRBJ1-1): EPEVTQTPSHQVTQMGQEVILRCVPISNHLYFYWYRQILGQKVEFLVSFYNNEISEKSEIFDDQFSVERPDGSNFTLKIRSTKLEDSAMYFCASSDFRDTEAFFGQGTRLTVV.

The rearrangement uses TRBV2 and TRBJ2-5; 7 bases are a match to TRBD2. Germline-derived CDR1 and CDR2 are SNHLY and FYNNEI. The trim removed 3 bases at V and 2 bases at J, leaving 9 bases unmatched. The CDR3 is 16 residues long. The CDR3 DNA sequence: TGTGCCAGCAGTGAGGCAAGGACTAGGCAACAAGAGACCCAGTACTTC. Translated, it gives CASSEARTRQQETQYF.

This clonotype was seen a few times. V gene TRBV6-2 or TRBV6-3 combines with J gene TRBJ2-1, with 7 bases matching TRBD2. Germline CDR1 and CDR2: MNHEY and SVGEGT. This CDR3 has 16 amino acids. V gave up 7 bases and J gave up 3 bases; unmatched junction bases: 12. CDR3 in amino acids: CASTNSREELYNEQFF. In DNA, the CDR3 is TGTGCCAGCACTAACTCCCGGGAGGAACTCTACAATGAGCAGTTCTTC.

V is TRBV6-1 and J is TRBJ2-1, with 7 positions matching TRBD1. Trimming at V came to 5 bases and at J to 5 bases, leaving 6 bases not matched to a gene. Germline V gives CDR1 MNHNS, CDR2 SASEGT. The CDR3 sequence is 14 residues long. CDR3 loop: CASSTGTVNNEQFF. The CDR3 bases are TGTGCCAGCAGTACCGGGACAGTCAACAATGAGCAGTTCTTC.

This clonotype was counted at least ten times. This chain joins TRBV10-3 and TRBJ1-1; D gene unclear. Germline CDR1 ENHRY, CDR2 SYGVKD. The ends were cut back, 6 bases at V and 0 bases at J, with 5 bases in the middle. The CDR3 runs 12 residues. The CDR3 DNA reads as TGTGCCATCAGAGGGATGAACACTGAAGCTTTCTTT. This gives the protein CAIRGMNTEAFF.

This chain links TRBV4-3 with TRBJ2-7, with 11 positions matching TRBD2. The CDR3 totals 15 residues. With V trimmed by 1 base and J by 7 bases, 6 bases remained unmatched. Germline CDR1 is LGHNA and CDR2 is YSLEER. DNA of the CDR3: TGCGCCAGCAGCCAAGTCCTTAGCGGGAGGGTTGAGCAGTACTTC. This translates into CASSQVLSGRVEQYF.

The rearrangement links TRBV4-2 to TRBJ2-1; 8 bases are shared with TRBD2. CDR1 is LGHNA and CDR2 is YNFKEQ in the germline V gene. V lost 3 bases, J lost 0 bases, and 10 bases stayed unmatched. The CDR3 runs 18 residues. DNA for the CDR3: TGTGCCAGCAGCCACGCCTACAGAGCGGGGGACTCCTACAATGAGCAGTTCTTC. Its translation is CASSHAYRAGDSYNEQFF.

This chain connects TRBV29-1 to TRBJ2-3; no clear D gene. The germline gives CDR1 SQVTM, CDR2 ANQGSEA. This CDR3 is 14 amino acids long. The V gene lost 5 bases and the J gene lost 6 bases, with 18 bases spanning the gap. CDR3 loop: CSVTTLKSTDTQYF. CDR3 nucleotides: TGCAGCGTTACCACTCTAAAATCCACCGATACGCAGTATTTT.